Below are 17 T cell receptor beta chains sequenced from a single sample in a study of blood T cell repertoires in COVID-19. Sequencing used immunoSEQ multiplex PCR; TCRdb keeps in-frame clones, though not all of them. The sample yields over 85,000 clones, under 85% seen once. The sequencing input was peripheral blood. Source of these receptors: a woman in her 70s with acute or convalescent COVID-19.

This chain links TRBV3-1 (or the pseudogene TRBV3-2) with TRBJ2-7, with 7 bases aligning to TRBD2. Germline V CDR1 and CDR2: LGHDT, YNNKEL (reference sequence). CDR3 length: 15 amino acids. V shed 0 bases, J shed 6 bases, and the junction held 8 bases outside the gene matches. CDR3 residues: CASSQDPGGLSEQYF. The DNA of the CDR3 is TGTGCCAGCAGCCAAGATCCCGGGGGGTTATCCGAGCAGTACTTC.

The chain uses TRBV5-6 and TRBJ1-5; TRBD1 is a possible D gene (5 bases). Trimming pared 4 bases from V and 4 bases from J, leaving 9 bases between. CDR1 and CDR2 (germline): SGHDT, YYEEEE. This CDR3 is built from 13 residues. CDR3 sequence reads: CASSPGLNQPQHF. CDR3 DNA sequence: TGTGCCAGCAGCCCGGGACTTAATCAGCCCCAGCATTTT.

The chain joins TRBV3-1 (or the pseudogene TRBV3-2) to TRBJ1-1; D is unresolved. CDR3 length equals 14 residues. V lost 6 bases, J lost 1 base, and 12 bases lay in between. Germline values: CDR1 LGHDT, CDR2 YNNKEL (reference sequence). CDR3: CASRPDRGNTEAFF. The CDR3 nucleotides are TGTGCCAGCAGGCCAGATCGGGGGAACACTGAAGCTTTCTTT.

CDR3 amino acids: CASRRRQFTGELFF. The CDR3 bases are TGTGCCAGTAGACGAAGACAGTTCACCGGGGAGCTGTTTTTT. The rearrangement links TRBV19 to TRBJ2-2; D is possibly TRBD1 (5 bases). CDR3 length equals 14 residues. CDR1 and CDR2 from the germline V gene are LNHDA and SQIVND (reference sequence). V shed 6 bases and J shed 4 bases, with 12 bases lying between them.

This clone showed up just once. The gene calls are TRBV29-1 and TRBJ2-2; the match to TRBD1 covers 7 bases. Trimming removed 7 bases from V and 5 bases from J; junction bases left unmatched: 7. CDR3 length: 13 residues. CDR1 is SQVTM, CDR2 ANQGSEA, per germline. The CDR3 nucleotides read TGCAGCGCCCGACAGGGTGGAACCGGGGAGCTGTTTTTT. It yields the protein CSARQGGTGELFF.

This chain connects TRBV14 to TRBJ1-1; tentatively, D is TRBD1 (5 bases). This CDR3 has 13 amino acids. Germline CDR1 is SGHDN and CDR2 is FVKESK. Trimming cost V 2 bases and J 6 bases, with 10 bases left between them. The DNA for the CDR3 is TGTGCCAGCAGCCAAAATTTAGGGGCTGAAGCTTTCTTT. This codes for CASSQNLGAEAFF.

This rearrangement joins TRBV3-1 (or the pseudogene TRBV3-2) to TRBJ2-7; 9 bases match TRBD2. This CDR3 is 17 amino acids long. V was clipped by 3 bases and J by 2 bases; unmatched bases: 11. Looked up from germline, CDR1 is LGHDT and CDR2 is YNNKEL (reference sequence). This chain's CDR3 is CASSHTGLAGDPYEQYF. The CDR3 DNA sequence: TGTGCCAGCAGCCACACGGGCTTAGCGGGGGATCCCTACGAGCAGTACTTC.

The rearrangement uses TRBV18 and TRBJ1-2, with D possibly matching TRBD1 (5 bases). This CDR3 has 15 amino acids. V was pared by 0 bases and J by 5 bases, with 13 bases between. CDR1 KGHSH and CDR2 LQKENI come from the germline V gene. The CDR3 protein is CASSPPSQGWYGYTF. In nucleotides, the CDR3 is TGTGCCAGCTCACCACCATCGCAGGGTTGGTATGGCTACACCTTC.

The sample holds many counts of this clone. The chain combines TRBV28 with TRBJ1-1; TRBD1 might be the D (5 bases). Trimming shortened V by 3 bases and J by 1 base, and 9 bases separated the two germline ends. The CDR3 has 14 residues. Looked up from germline, CDR1 is MDHEN and CDR2 is SYDVKM. The CDR3 here is CASSFWGQNTEAFF. CDR3 in DNA: TGTGCCAGCAGTTTTTGGGGCCAGAACACTGAAGCTTTCTTT.

The CDR3 nucleotides are TGTGCCAGCACCCCCCCCGGGACACCGAGCGACGAGCAGTACTTC. Translation: CASTPPGTPSDEQYF. This chain links TRBV7-2 with TRBJ2-7; possible D gene TRBD1, 6 bases. This CDR3 comprises 15 residues. The V end lost 7 bases, the J end lost 5 bases, and 21 bases lay between the germline ends. CDR1 SGHTA and CDR2 FQGNSA come from the germline V gene.

With respect to this clone: This sample includes further DNA sequences coding for the same CDR3. The chain carries TRBV6-5 and TRBJ1-5; D ambiguous. Germline V lookup: CDR1 MNHEY, CDR2 SVGAGI. Trimming cost V 9 bases and J 4 bases, with 10 bases left between them. The CDR3 is 12 amino acids. CDR3 loop: CASRSGNQPQHF. The CDR3 coding sequence is TGTGCCAGTCGAAGCGGGAATCAGCCCCAGCATTTT.

The gene calls are TRBV5-4 and TRBJ2-6; D remains unclear. The CDR3 length is 15 residues. Germline V lookup: CDR1 SGHNT, CDR2 YYREEE (reference sequence). The V and J ends lost 2 bases and 1 base respectively, with 7 bases between them. For the CDR3, the DNA is TGTGCCAGCAGCTTATCAGGTTCTGGGGCCAACGTCCTGACTTTC. Amino acids: CASSLSGSGANVLTF.

This chain joins TRBV6-5 and TRBJ2-7, with D perhaps matching TRBD2 (6 bases). V lost 5 bases and J lost 6, with 17 bases in between. The germline CDR1 and CDR2 sequences are MNHEY and SVGAGI. The CDR3 covers 14 residues. The CDR3 is CASSTTRGMGEQYF. In DNA, the CDR3 is TGTGCCAGCAGTACTACGCGGGGCATGGGCGAGCAGTACTTC.

The chain uses TRBV5-4 and TRBJ2-1, with TRBD2 matching 14 bases. The trim removed 5 bases at V and 3 bases at J, leaving 7 bases unmatched. CDR3 length: 17 residues. Germline CDR1 is SGHNT and CDR2 is YYREEE (reference sequence). The CDR3 sequence is CASRETSGGDLYNEQFF. In DNA form, the CDR3 reads TGTGCCAGCAGAGAGACTAGCGGGGGGGATCTCTACAATGAGCAGTTCTTC.

V and J are TRBV10-2 and TRBJ1-2, with TRBD1 matching 10 bases. The CDR3 totals 13 residues. Germline CDR1 and CDR2: WSHSY and SAAADI. Losses at the gene ends were 6 bases for V and 6 bases for J; bases not matched to a gene: 4. CDR3 sequence reads: CASRSTGGNGYTF. DNA of the CDR3: TGCGCCAGCAGGTCGACAGGGGGCAATGGCTACACCTTC.

This clone has only one observation. The chain joins TRBV21-1 to TRBJ1-6; the table calls TRBD1, which could not be checked here. TRBV21-1 is reported as a pseudogene. The CDR3 consists of 18 residues. The CDR3 protein is CASSKDPGVTSYNSPLHF. The DNA of the CDR3 is TGTGCCAGCAGCAAAGATCCAGGGGTGACCTCCTATAATTCACCCCTCCACTTT.

V is TRBV3-1 (or the pseudogene TRBV3-2) and J is TRBJ1-1; D is unresolved. The CDR3 loop spans 14 amino acids. Germline V gene sequence: CDR1 LGHDT, CDR2 YNNKEL (reference sequence). Trimming took 4 bases from V and 6 from J, leaving 15 bases between them. CDR3 sequence: CASSLGVNKAEAFF. CDR3 coding DNA: TGTGCCAGCAGCCTCGGGGTCAACAAGGCTGAAGCTTTCTTT.